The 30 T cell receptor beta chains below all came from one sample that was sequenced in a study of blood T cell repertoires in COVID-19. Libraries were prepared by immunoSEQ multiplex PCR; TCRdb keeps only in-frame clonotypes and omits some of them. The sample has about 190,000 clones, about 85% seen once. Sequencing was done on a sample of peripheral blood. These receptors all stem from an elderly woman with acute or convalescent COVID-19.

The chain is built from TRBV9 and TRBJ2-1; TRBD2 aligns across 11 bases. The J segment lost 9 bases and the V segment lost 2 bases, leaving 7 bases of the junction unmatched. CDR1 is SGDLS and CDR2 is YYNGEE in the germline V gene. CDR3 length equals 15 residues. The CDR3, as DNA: TGTGCCAGCAGCGTGGCTAGCGGGAGGTCTAGTGAGCAGTTCTTC. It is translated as CASSVASGRSSEQFF.

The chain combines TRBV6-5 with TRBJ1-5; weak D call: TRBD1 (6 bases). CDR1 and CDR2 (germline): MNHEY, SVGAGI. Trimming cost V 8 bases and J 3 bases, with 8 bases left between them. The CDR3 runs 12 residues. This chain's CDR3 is CASGQSNQPQHF. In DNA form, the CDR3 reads TGTGCCAGCGGACAGTCCAATCAGCCCCAGCATTTT.

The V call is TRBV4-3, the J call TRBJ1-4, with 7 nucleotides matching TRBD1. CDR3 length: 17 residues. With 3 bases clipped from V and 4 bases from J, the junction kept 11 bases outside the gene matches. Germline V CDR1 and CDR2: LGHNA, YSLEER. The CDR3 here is CASSHAIGTVINEKLFF. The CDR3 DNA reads TGCGCCAGCAGCCACGCTATTGGGACAGTAATTAATGAAAAACTGTTTTTT.

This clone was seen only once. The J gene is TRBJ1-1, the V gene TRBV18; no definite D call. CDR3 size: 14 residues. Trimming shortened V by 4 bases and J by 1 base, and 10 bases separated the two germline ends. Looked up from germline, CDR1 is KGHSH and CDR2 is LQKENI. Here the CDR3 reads CASSRTSENTEAFF. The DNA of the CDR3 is TGTGCCAGCTCACGAACTTCCGAGAACACTGAAGCTTTCTTT.

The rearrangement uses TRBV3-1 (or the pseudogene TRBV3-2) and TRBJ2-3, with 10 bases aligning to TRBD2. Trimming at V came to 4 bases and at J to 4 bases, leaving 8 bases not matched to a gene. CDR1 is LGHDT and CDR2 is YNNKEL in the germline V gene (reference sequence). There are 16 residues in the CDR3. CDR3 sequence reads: CASSRSSGSRADTQYF. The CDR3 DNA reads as TGTGCCAGCAGCCGGTCTAGCGGGAGTAGGGCAGATACGCAGTATTTT.

For the CDR3, the DNA is TGTGCCACCAGTGAGCTTCGACGGGGAAAGGGGGAGCTGTTTTTT. Translation gives CATSELRRGKGELFF. The genes are TRBV24-1 and TRBJ2-2, with D maybe TRBD2 (5 bases). V was pared by 4 bases and J by 8 bases, with 16 bases between. Germline assignment: CDR1 KGHDR and CDR2 SFDVKD. This CDR3 is built from 15 residues.

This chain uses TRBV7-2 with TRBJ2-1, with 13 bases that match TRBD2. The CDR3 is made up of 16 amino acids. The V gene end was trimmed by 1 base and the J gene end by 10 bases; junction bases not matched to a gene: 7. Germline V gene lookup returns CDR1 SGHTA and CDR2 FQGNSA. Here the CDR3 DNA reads TGTGCCAGCAGCTTAGGAGGACTAGCGGGAGTCGGGGAGCAGTTCTTC. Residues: CASSLGGLAGVGEQFF.

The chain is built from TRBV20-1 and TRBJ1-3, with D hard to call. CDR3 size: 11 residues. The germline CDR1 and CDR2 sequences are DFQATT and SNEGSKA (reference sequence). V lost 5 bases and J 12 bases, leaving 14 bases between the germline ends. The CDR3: CSAQRGSDIYF. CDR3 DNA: TGCAGTGCTCAACGGGGATCGGACATATATTTT.

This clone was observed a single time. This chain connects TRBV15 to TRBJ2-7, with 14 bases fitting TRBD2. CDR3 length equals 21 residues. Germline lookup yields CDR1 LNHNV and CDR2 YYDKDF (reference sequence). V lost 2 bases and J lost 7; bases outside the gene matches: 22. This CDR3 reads CATSRSTKWGLAGVGGREQYF. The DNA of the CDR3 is TGTGCCACCAGCAGATCAACAAAGTGGGGACTAGCGGGAGTAGGAGGTCGGGAGCAGTACTTC.

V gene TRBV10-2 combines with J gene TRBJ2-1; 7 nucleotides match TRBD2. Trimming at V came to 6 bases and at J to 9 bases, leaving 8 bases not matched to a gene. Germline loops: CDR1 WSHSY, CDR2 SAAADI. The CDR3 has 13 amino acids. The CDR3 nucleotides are TGCGCCAGCAGGTTGGGAGGGCCGATTGAGCAGTTCTTC. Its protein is CASRLGGPIEQFF.

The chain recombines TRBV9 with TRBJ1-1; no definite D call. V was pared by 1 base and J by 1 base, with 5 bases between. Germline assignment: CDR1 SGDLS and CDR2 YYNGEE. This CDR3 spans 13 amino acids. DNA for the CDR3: TGTGCCAGCAGCGTATCGGGGAACACTGAAGCTTTCTTT. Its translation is CASSVSGNTEAFF.

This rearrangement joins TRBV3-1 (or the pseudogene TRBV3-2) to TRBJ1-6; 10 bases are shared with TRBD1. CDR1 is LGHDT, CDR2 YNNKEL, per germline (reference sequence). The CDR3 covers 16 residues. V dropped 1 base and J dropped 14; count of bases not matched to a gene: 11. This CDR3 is CASSQGLGQGVKTLHF. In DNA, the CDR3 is TGTGCCAGCAGCCAAGGCCTAGGACAGGGGGTAAAGACCCTCCACTTT.

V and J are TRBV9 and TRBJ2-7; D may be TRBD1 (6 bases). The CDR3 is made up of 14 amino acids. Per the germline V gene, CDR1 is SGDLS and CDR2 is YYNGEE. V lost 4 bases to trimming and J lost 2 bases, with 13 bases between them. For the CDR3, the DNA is TGTGCCAGCAGCTACCGGACAGAGGCCTACGAGCAGTACTTC. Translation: CASSYRTEAYEQYF.

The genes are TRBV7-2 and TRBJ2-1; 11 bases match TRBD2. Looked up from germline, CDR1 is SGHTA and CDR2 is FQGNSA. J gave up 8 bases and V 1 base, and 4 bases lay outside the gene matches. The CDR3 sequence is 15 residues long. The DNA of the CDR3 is TGTGCCAGCAGCTTAGTGCTAGCGGGAGGTCATGAGCAGTTCTTC. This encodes CASSLVLAGGHEQFF.

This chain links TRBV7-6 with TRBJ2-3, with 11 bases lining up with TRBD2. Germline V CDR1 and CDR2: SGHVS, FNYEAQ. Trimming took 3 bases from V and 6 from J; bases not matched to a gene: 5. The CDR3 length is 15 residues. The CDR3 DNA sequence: TGTGCCAGCAGCTTCCTGACTAGCGGGATGGATACGCAGTATTTT. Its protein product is CASSFLTSGMDTQYF.

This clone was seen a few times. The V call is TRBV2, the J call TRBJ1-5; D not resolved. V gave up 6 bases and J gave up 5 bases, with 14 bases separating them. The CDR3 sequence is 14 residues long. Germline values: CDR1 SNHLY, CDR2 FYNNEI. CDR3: CASRGIAGYQPQHF. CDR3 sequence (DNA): TGTGCCAGCAGAGGTATAGCCGGCTATCAGCCCCAGCATTTT.

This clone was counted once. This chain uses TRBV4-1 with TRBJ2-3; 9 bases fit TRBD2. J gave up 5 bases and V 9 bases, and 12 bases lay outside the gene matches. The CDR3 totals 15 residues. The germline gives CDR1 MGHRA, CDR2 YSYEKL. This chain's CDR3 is CASRFSGSLGDTQYF. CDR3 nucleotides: TGCGCCAGTAGATTTAGCGGGAGTTTAGGAGATACGCAGTATTTT.

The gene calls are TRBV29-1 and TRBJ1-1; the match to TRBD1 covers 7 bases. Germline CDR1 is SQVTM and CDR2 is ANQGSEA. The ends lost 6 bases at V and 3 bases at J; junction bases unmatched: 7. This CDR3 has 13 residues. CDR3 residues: CSVDDRVHTEAFF. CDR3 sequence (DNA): TGCAGCGTGGACGACAGGGTTCACACTGAAGCTTTCTTT.

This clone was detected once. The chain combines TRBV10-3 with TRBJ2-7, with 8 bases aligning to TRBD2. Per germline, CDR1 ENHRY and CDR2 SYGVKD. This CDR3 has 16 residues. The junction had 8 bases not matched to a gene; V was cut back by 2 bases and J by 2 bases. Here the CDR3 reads CAISEGDSGATYEQYF. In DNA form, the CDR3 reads TGTGCCATCAGTGAGGGGGATAGCGGGGCAACCTACGAGCAGTACTTC.

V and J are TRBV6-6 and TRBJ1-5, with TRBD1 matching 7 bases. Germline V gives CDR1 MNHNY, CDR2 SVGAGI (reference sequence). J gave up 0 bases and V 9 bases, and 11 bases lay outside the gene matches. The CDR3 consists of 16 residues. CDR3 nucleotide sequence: TGTGCCAGTTTAACAGGGGTTACGGATAGCAATCAGCCCCAGCATTTT. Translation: CASLTGVTDSNQPQHF.

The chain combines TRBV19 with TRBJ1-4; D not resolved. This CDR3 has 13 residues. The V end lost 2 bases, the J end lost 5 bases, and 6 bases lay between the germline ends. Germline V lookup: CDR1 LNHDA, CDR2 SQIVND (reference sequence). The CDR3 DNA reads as TGTGCCAGTAGTATATTACGGAATGAAAAACTGTTTTTT. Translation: CASSILRNEKLFF.

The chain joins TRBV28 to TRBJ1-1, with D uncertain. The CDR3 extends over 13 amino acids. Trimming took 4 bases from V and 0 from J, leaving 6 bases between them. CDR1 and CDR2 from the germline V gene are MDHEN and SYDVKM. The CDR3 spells CASSSSMNTEAFF. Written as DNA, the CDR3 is TGTGCCAGCAGTTCCTCTATGAACACTGAAGCTTTCTTT.

The CDR3 is CATSRVRTGSTEAFF. The CDR3 coding sequence is TGTGCCACCAGCAGAGTTCGGACAGGGTCCACTGAAGCTTTCTTT. V gene TRBV15 combines with J gene TRBJ1-1; 8 nucleotides line up with TRBD1. This CDR3 spans 15 amino acids. V was pared by 1 base and J by 4 bases, with 5 bases of the junction left unmatched. Germline-derived CDR1 and CDR2 are LNHNV and YYDKDF (reference sequence).

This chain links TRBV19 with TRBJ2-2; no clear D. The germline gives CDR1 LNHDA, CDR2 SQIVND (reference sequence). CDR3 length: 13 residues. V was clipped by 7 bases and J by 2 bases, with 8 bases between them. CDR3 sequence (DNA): TGTGCCAGTAAACTCTACAACACCGGGGAGCTGTTTTTT. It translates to CASKLYNTGELFF.

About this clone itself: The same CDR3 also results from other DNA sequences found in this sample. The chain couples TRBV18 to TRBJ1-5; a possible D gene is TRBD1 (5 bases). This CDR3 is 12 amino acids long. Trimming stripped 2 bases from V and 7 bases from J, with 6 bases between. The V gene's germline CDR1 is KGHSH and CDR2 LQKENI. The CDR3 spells CASSPGGQPQHF. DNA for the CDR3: TGTGCCAGCTCACCAGGGGGGCAGCCCCAGCATTTT.

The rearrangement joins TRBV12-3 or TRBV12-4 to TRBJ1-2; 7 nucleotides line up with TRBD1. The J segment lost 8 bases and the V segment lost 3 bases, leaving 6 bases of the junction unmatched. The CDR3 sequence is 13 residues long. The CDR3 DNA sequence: TGTGCCAGCAGTTTCGTAGGGGGCGGGGGCTACACCTTC. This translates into CASSFVGGGGYTF.

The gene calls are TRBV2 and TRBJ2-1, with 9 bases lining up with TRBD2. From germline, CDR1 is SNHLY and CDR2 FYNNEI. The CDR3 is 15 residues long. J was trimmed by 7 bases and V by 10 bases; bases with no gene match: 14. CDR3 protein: CAITQAGGPRNEQFF. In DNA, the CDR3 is TGTGCCATCACCCAGGCGGGAGGGCCTCGGAATGAGCAGTTCTTC. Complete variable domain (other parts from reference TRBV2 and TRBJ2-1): EPEVTQTPSHQVTQMGQEVILRCVPISNHLYFYWYRQILGQKVEFLVSFYNNEISEKSEIFDDQFSVERPDGSNFTLKIRSTKLEDSAMYFCAITQAGGPRNEQFFGPGTRLTVL.

The CDR3 sequence: CASSPGQPHSNQPQHF. As DNA, the CDR3 is TGTGCCAGCTCACCCGGACAGCCCCATAGCAATCAGCCCCAGCATTTT. The rearrangement joins TRBV18 to TRBJ1-5, with D perhaps TRBD1 (6 bases). This CDR3 spans 16 amino acids. Germline CDR1 reads KGHSH; CDR2 reads LQKENI. V was pared by 3 bases and J by 0 bases, with 12 bases between. Full variable domain (remainder filled in from reference TRBV18 and TRBJ1-5): NAGVMQNPRHLVRRRGQEARLRCSPMKGHSHVYWYRQLPEEGLKFMVYLQKENIIDESGMPKERFSAEFPKEGPSILRIQQVVRGDSAAYFCASSPGQPHSNQPQHFGDGTRLSIL.

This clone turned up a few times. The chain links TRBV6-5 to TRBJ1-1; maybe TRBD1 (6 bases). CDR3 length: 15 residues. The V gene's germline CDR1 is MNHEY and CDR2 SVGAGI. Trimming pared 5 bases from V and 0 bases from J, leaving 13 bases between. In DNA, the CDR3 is TGTGCCAGCAGTCTTGGAAGGGGGATGAACACTGAAGCTTTCTTT. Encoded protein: CASSLGRGMNTEAFF.

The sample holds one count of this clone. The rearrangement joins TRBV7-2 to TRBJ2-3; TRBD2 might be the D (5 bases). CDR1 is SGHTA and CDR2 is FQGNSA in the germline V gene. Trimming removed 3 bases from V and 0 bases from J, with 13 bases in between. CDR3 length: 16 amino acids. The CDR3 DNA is TGTGCCAGCAGCTTCCGCCGAGCGGTTAGCACAGATACGCAGTATTTT. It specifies CASSFRRAVSTDTQYF.